The clone carrying this T cell receptor beta chain was seen ten or more times. This specimen comes from a study of neurological immune-mediated disorders. Synthesis of cDNA was carried out by template-switch 5'RACE. The reaction used 10-nucleotide random UMIs. TCRdb analysed the 5' RACE reads with MiXCR anew, one entry per CDR3 protein. The table includes about 66,000 distinct CDR3 sequences, 4% to 6% detected once. Trimming at V came to 2 bases and at J to 1 base, leaving 2 bases not matched to a gene. The germline gives CDR1 MRHNA, CDR2 SNTAGT. The CDR3 is 15 amino acids. PBMCs stored at -80 C, 2 million in total, were the source of the unsorted libraries.

This clonotype was obtained from a woman younger than 45 with multiple sclerosis. Sequencing used PBMCs. V is TRBV6-4 and J is TRBJ2-3, with TRBD2 matching 8 bases. CDR3 DNA: TGTGCCAGCAGTGACGGGCGGGGGGGCACAGATACGCAGTATTTT. Its protein is CASSDGRGGTDTQYF.